This is a list of T cell receptor beta chains from one sample in a study of T cell repertoires in cytomegalovirus infection. Antigens of these TCRs are unknown. TCRdb re-derived calls from the reads in MiXCR, one entry per CDR3 protein. Among approximately 730,000 distinct CDR3 sequences, around 30% were seen once, and the ten largest hold roughly 20%. The sample consisted of cultured PBMCs, taken from culture after CMV antigen stimulation. The receptors originated from a human donor in good health (CMV status not recorded). Some clones in this sample may be carry-over from other donors' samples. CDR3s include the opening cysteine and the closing phenylalanine or tryptophan. The D gene is left open where the match is weak. A clone size is listed for some rows: how often the clone was seen (once, few, many), or a class if it is expanded.

D	V	size	J	DNA	CDR3
NA	TRBV5-5	few	TRBJ2-3	TGTGCCAGCAGCCCTCCGACAGCAGATACGCAGTATTTT	CASSPPTADTQYF
TRBD1	TRBV2	NA	TRBJ2-1	TGTGCCAGCAGTGGGGGACAGGGCTTAGCCAGATTACCTCCAGAGCAGTTCTTC	CASSGGQGLARLPPEQFF
TRBD1	TRBV5-5	NA	TRBJ1-5	TGTGCCAGCAGCCCTCGGGACAGCCCAAGCAATCAGCCCCAGCATTTT	CASSPRDSPSNQPQHF
TRBD1	TRBV29-1	few	TRBJ2-7	TGCAGCGTTGGACAGGGGTTATCCTACGAGCAGTACTTC	CSVGQGLSYEQYF
NA	TRBV5-1	NA	TRBJ1-1	TGCGCCAGCAGAAATTCCAACATGAACACTGAAGCTTTCTTT	CASRNSNMNTEAFF
NA	TRBV7-2	many	TRBJ2-1	TGTGCCAGCAGCTTAACGGCTCTACCTAACAATGAGCAGTTCTTC	CASSLTALPNNEQFF
TRBD1	TRBV7-2	NA	TRBJ2-2	TGTGCCAGCAGCTCTCGGACAGGGGCCGGGGAGCTGTTTTTT	CASSSRTGAGELFF
TRBD2	TRBV20-1	NA	TRBJ2-3	TGCAGTGCTTCCCGGACTAGCGGGGTGACAGATACGCAGTATTTT	CSASRTSGVTDTQYF
TRBD2	TRBV5-1	NA	TRBJ2-5	TGCGCCAGCAGCCCGGGACTAGCGGGGACAGAGACCCAGTACTTC	CASSPGLAGTETQYF
NA	TRBV5-1	NA	TRBJ2-2	TGCGCCAGCAGCTTGGCCAGGGCAGACAAATTGACAAACGCGAACACCGGGGAGCTGTTTTTT	CASSLARADKLTNANTGELFF
TRBD2	TRBV7-2	many	TRBJ2-1	TGTGCCAGCAGTGAAGGGACTAGCGGATACAATGAGCAGTTCTTC	CASSEGTSGYNEQFF
TRBD2	TRBV9	NA	TRBJ2-7	TGTGCCAGCAGCTCCGGGACTAAGCTGGAGCAGTACTTC	CASSSGTKLEQYF
NA	TRBV6-1	NA	TRBJ2-5	TGTGCCAGCAGTGGGCTACTTATCCAAGAGACCCAGTACTTC	CASSGLLIQETQYF
NA	TRBV6-6	NA	TRBJ2-3	TGTGCCAGCAGTTACGGTAACGCGTGGGCAGGATCGGGATCGGGGACAGATACGCAGTATTTT	CASSYGNAWAGSGSGTDTQYF
TRBD2	TRBV20-1	NA	TRBJ2-3	TGCAGTGCCACAGACCCCCGGCGGGGGGCAAGGGATACGCAGTATTTT	CSATDPRRGARDTQYF
NA	TRBV5-3	few	TRBJ2-5	TGTGCCAGCAGCCAGCGGGTAGTCCAAGAGACCCAGTACTTC	CASSQRVVQETQYF
TRBD2	TRBV7-2	many	TRBJ2-2	TGTGCCAGCAGCTCCCTCCAGCGGGAGTATACCGGGGAGCTGTTTTTT	CASSSLQREYTGELFF
TRBD2	TRBV11-2	few	TRBJ2-1	TGTGCCAGCAGCTTAGGGACTAGCGGGCTTGAGCAGTTCTTC	CASSLGTSGLEQFF
NA	TRBV4-3	few	TRBJ2-1	TGCGCCAGCAGCCAAGAAAGGGGATCCAATGAGCAGTTCTTC	CASSQERGSNEQFF
NA	TRBV7-8	few	TRBJ2-2	TGTGCCAGCAGCCCCGGGGACACCCGAAACACCGGGGAGCTGTTTTTT	CASSPGDTRNTGELFF
NA	TRBV6-5	few	TRBJ1-4	TGTGCCAGCAGTTCCTCTCATCCCGTCGGGAGAAAACTGTTTTTT	CASSSSHPVGRKLFF
TRBD2	TRBV4-2	NA	TRBJ2-1	TGTGCCAGCAGCCAAGAACTGGGACTAGCGGGGCACCTCTCCTACAATGAGCAGTTCTTC	CASSQELGLAGHLSYNEQFF
NA	TRBV18	NA	TRBJ1-5	TGTGCCAGCTCACCAGCGGCAGGGCTCCAGCCCCAGCATTTT	CASSPAAGLQPQHF
NA	TRBV14	NA	TRBJ2-2	TGTGCCAGCAGCCTCATCGGAAGCCAGAACACCGGGGAGCTGTTTTTT	CASSLIGSQNTGELFF
NA	TRBV20-1	NA	TRBJ2-1	TGCAGTGCTACGGTAGGGTTCAATGAGCAGTTCTTC	CSATVGFNEQFF
NA	TRBV27	NA	TRBJ1-1	TGTGCCAGCAGTTTAATGGGGGGTGGGAACACTGAAGCTTTCTTT	CASSLMGGGNTEAFF
NA	TRBV28	many	TRBJ1-3	TGTGCCAGCAGTTTATGGGGGTCTGGAAACACCATATATTTT	CASSLWGSGNTIYF
TRBD2	TRBV4-1	NA	TRBJ2-3	TGCGCCAGCAGCCAAGTTCGGACTAGCGGGTACAGCACAGATACGCAGTATTTT	CASSQVRTSGYSTDTQYF
NA	TRBV6-1	NA	TRBJ1-5	TGTGCCAGCAGGAGGCTGGGGGTCAATCAGCCCCAGCATTTT	CASRRLGVNQPQHF
NA	TRBV6-2/TRBV6-3	NA	TRBJ2-1	TGTGCCAGCAGTTTTTATACAGTGGGGCGGGACGATGAGCAGTTCTTC	CASSFYTVGRDDEQFF
NA	TRBV5-4	NA	TRBJ2-7	TGTGCCAGCAGCTTGTTCGTCCGGGGAGTCGGGAGAGAGCAGTACTTC	CASSLFVRGVGREQYF
TRBD1	TRBV7-6	NA	TRBJ1-4	TGTGCCAGCAGCCTTCAAACGCCGGGACAGGGAAAGGAAAAACTGTTTTTT	CASSLQTPGQGKEKLFF
TRBD1	TRBV7-2	NA	TRBJ2-2	TGTGCCAGCAGCTTAGCGCTGGCAGGGGGGAACACCGGGGAGCTGTTTTTT	CASSLALAGGNTGELFF
TRBD1	TRBV12-3/TRBV12-4	many	TRBJ2-1	TGTGCCAGCAGCACCGGGACAGGCTCCTACAATGAGCAGTTCTTC	CASSTGTGSYNEQFF
NA	TRBV15	NA	TRBJ2-5	TGTGCCACCAGCACGATAAGTGGGACCCAGTACTTC	CATSTISGTQYF
NA	TRBV7-2	NA	TRBJ2-1	TGTGCCAGCAAAAGAACAGCTAGCTCCTACAATGAGCAGTTCTTC	CASKRTASSYNEQFF
TRBD1	TRBV7-2	few	TRBJ2-7	TGTGCCAGCAGCTTGACAGGGCTCGAGCAGTACTTC	CASSLTGLEQYF
NA	TRBV6-2/TRBV6-3	few	TRBJ2-3	TGTGCCAGCAGTTACTCCCTATCGGGGGACCGTCCTTCCACAGATACGCAGTATTTT	CASSYSLSGDRPSTDTQYF
NA	TRBV5-4	NA	TRBJ1-2	TGTGCCAGCAGACCCGACAGGCCCAACTATGGCTACACCTTC	CASRPDRPNYGYTF
NA	TRBV6-5	once	TRBJ1-4	TGTGCCAGCAGCCGCAGGGTAATGAATGAAAAACTGTTTTTT	CASSRRVMNEKLFF
NA	TRBV6-2/TRBV6-3	NA	TRBJ2-1	TGTGCCAGCAGACCCCGCGGGCCCCACAATGAGCAGTTCTTC	CASRPRGPHNEQFF